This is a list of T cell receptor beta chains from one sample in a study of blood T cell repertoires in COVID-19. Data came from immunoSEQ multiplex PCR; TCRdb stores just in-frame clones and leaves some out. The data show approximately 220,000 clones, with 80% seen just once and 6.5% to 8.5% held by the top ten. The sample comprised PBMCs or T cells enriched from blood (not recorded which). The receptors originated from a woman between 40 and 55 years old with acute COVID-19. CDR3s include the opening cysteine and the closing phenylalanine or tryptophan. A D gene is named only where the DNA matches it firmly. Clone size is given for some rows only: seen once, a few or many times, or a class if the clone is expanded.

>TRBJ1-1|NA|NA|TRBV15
CATSRDLRVTEAFF
TGTGCCACCAGCAGAGACCTCAGGGTGACTGAAGCTTTCTTT
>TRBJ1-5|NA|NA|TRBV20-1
CSASGVVGGEPQHF
TGCAGTGCTAGTGGTGTAGTGGGAGGTGAACCCCAGCATTTT
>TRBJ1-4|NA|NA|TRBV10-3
CAISESGRRAGEKLFF
TGTGCCATCAGTGAGTCCGGTAGAAGGGCGGGTGAAAAACTGTTTTTT
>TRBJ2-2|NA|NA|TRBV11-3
CASSPHTGELFF
TGTGCCAGCAGCCCCCATACCGGGGAGCTGTTTTTT
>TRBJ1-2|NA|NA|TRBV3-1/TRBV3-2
CASSQDSPGIRGYTF
TGTGCCAGCAGCCAAGATTCCCCAGGGATCCGCGGCTACACCTTC
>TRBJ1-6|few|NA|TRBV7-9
CASSPTGASYNSPLHF
TGTGCCAGCAGCCCTACAGGAGCCAGCTATAATTCACCCCTCCACTTT
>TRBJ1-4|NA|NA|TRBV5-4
CASSLEGAGEKLFF
TGTGCCAGCAGCTTGGAAGGGGCTGGTGAAAAACTGTTTTTT
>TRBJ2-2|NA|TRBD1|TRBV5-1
CASSRTGDNTGELFF
TGCGCCAGTTCTAGGACAGGGGACAACACCGGGGAGCTGTTTTTT
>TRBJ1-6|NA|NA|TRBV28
CASRPRLSPLHF
TGTGCCAGCAGACCCAGGCTTTCACCCCTCCACTTT
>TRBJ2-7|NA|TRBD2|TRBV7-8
CASSMGLGFDEQYF
TGTGCCAGCAGCATGGGACTAGGTTTCGACGAGCAGTACTTC
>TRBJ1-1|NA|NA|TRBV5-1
CASSLGQGLNTEAFF
TGCGCCAGCAGCTTGGGTCAGGGCCTAAACACTGAAGCTTTCTTT
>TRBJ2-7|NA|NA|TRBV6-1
CASSDVLLREYYEQYF
TGTGCCAGCAGTGATGTCCTCTTGAGAGAGTACTACGAGCAGTACTTC
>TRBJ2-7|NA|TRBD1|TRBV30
CAWSGDSSVYEQYF
TGTGCCTGGAGCGGGGACAGTTCGGTTTACGAGCAGTACTTC
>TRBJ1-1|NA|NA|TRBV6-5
CASSYSRFDWFTEAFF
TGTGCCAGCAGTTACAGCCGATTTGACTGGTTTACTGAAGCTTTCTTT
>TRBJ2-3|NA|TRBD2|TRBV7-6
CASSLSGTFTDTQYF
TGTGCCAGCAGCTTAAGCGGGACCTTCACAGATACGCAGTATTTT
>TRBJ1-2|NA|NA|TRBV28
CASTLGEYGYTF
TGTGCCAGCACTTTGGGAGAGTATGGCTACACCTTC
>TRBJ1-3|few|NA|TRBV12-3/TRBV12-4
CASSSLGNTIYF
TGTGCCAGCAGTTCCCTTGGAAACACCATATATTTT
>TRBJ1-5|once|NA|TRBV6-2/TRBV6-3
CASSVPPTGTGDNQPQHF
TGTGCCAGCAGTGTTCCCCCTACCGGGACGGGAGACAATCAGCCCCAGCATTTT
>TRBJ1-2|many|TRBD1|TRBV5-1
CASSPGTGANYGYTF
TGCGCCAGCAGCCCAGGGACAGGGGCAAACTATGGCTACACCTTC
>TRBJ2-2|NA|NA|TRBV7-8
CASSLAGKIGITGELFF
TGTGCCAGCAGCTTAGCGGGAAAAATCGGGATTACCGGGGAGCTGTTTTTT
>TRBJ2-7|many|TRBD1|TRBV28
CASSTYRGMSEQYF
TGTGCCAGCAGTACATACAGGGGGATGAGCGAGCAGTACTTC
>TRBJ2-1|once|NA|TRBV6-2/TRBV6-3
CASSYSGVKSYNEQFF
TGTGCCAGCAGTTACTCAGGGGTGAAGTCCTACAATGAGCAGTTCTTC
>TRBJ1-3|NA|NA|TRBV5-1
CASSSSGGEGNTIYF
TGCGCCAGCAGCTCCTCGGGGGGAGAGGGAAACACCATATATTTT
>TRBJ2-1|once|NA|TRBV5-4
CASSPGTLDEQFF
TGTGCCAGCAGCCCCGGGACTCTGGATGAGCAGTTCTTC
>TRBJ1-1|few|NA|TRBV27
CASSVLGLNTEAFF
TGTGCCAGCAGCGTCCTTGGGCTGAACACTGAAGCTTTCTTT
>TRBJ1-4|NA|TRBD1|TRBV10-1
CASSGQGNEKLFF
TGCGCCAGCAGCGGACAGGGAAATGAAAAACTGTTTTTT
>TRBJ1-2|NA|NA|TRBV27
CASSNLQGIGGYTF
TGTGCCAGCAGTAACCTGCAGGGGATCGGTGGCTACACCTTC
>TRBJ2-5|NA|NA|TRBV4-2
CASSQETGQETQYF
TGTGCCAGCAGCCAAGAGACAGGTCAAGAGACCCAGTACTTC
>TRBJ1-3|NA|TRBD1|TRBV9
CASSVTRDRAGNTIYF
TGTGCCAGCAGCGTAACCCGCGACAGGGCTGGAAACACCATATATTTT
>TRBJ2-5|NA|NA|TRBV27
CASSFAYQETQYF
TGTGCCAGCAGTTTCGCGTACCAAGAGACCCAGTACTTC
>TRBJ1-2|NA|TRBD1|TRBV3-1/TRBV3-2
CASSQDGQGNEYYGYTF
TGTGCCAGCAGCCAGGATGGACAGGGGAATGAGTACTATGGCTACACCTTC
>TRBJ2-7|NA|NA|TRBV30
CAWASQREQYF
TGTGCCTGGGCATCCCAGCGCGAGCAGTACTTC
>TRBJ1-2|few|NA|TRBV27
CASSTSTGPIPYGYTF
NA
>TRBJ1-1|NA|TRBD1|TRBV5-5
CASSLAGRGTEAFF
TGTGCCAGCAGCTTGGCAGGCAGGGGGACTGAAGCTTTCTTT
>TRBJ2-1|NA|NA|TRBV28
CASSLRELNEQFF
TGTGCCAGCAGTTTACGGGAGTTAAATGAGCAGTTCTTC